This TCR beta chain was profiled in a study of blood T cell repertoires in COVID-19. Study-wide context: Acute and convalescent COVID-19 samples came from the United States, Italy and Spain.

Methods used by the authors: Estimated nucleated cell counts came from reference gene primer amplification. Generated by immunoSEQ multiplex PCR, the TCRdb table keeps only in-frame clones and is missing some. The D gene and trimming were derived from the DNA, and the V and J assignments and clone size from that table. The sample contains some 70,000 clones, roughly four fifths of which appear only once. The V gene lost 4 bases and the J gene lost 7 bases, with 11 bases spanning the gap. This CDR3 has 13 amino acids. Germline lookup yields CDR1 MRHNA and CDR2 SNTAGT. The sequence was obtained from a woman in her 70s with acute or convalescent COVID-19. The J gene is TRBJ1-5, the V gene TRBV6-4, with D possibly matching TRBD1 (5 bases). Sequencing was performed on peripheral blood. The CDR3 is CASSAGGGQPQHF. CDR3 in DNA: TGTGCCAGCAGTGCGGGGGGTGGACAGCCCCAGCATTTT.